The 3 T cell receptor beta chains below come from one sample, sequenced in a study of identical twins (dated by TCRdb to 2016 to 2017). The receptor library was made with 5' RACE. The reads were generated on an Illumina HiSeq 2000. TCRdb reran the public reads through fastp at Q25 and MiXCR, keeping productive beta chains. Under each unique CDR3 protein, matching rows form one entry showing the most common genes and DNA. The sample has approximately 530,000 distinct CDR3 sequences on record, around 24% of them singletons. Around 0.48% of the sample is taken by the ten largest. This sample also appeared in a second study, on yellow fever vaccine responses in identical twins.

Sequencing was performed on CD4+ T cells sorted from blood. The receptors stem from a woman in her late teens or twenties in good health.

The V call is TRBV7-7, the J call TRBJ2-2; 10 positions agree with TRBD2. This CDR3 is built from 17 residues. The V gene's germline CDR1 is SSHAT and CDR2 FNYEAQ (reference sequence). Losses at the gene ends were 5 bases for V and 9 bases for J; bases not matched to a gene: 15. CDR3 residues: CASSDATSGIPSRELFF. Written as DNA, the CDR3 is TGTGCCAGCAGCGACGCCACTAGCGGGATCCCGAGCCGGGAGCTGTTTTTT.

This chain joins TRBV5-1 and TRBJ2-1; TRBD1 matches at 9 bases. Germline V CDR1 and CDR2: SGHRS, YFSETQ. This CDR3 contains 15 residues. V was pared by 4 bases and J by 9 bases, with 11 bases of the junction left unmatched. Here the CDR3 DNA reads TGCGCCAGCAGCGCACTGACAGGGGGGAAAGGTGAGCAGTTCTTC. Its protein product is CASSALTGGKGEQFF. The full variable domain, its missing parts supplied by reference TRBV5-1 and TRBJ2-1, is KAGVTQTPRYLIKTRGQQVTLSCSPISGHRSVSWYQQTPGQGLQFLFEYFSETQRNKGNFPGRFSGRQFSNSRSEMNVSTLELGDSALYLCASSALTGGKGEQFFGPGTRLTVL.

This clonotype was recorded a few times. The chain is built from TRBV6-6 and TRBJ1-6, with D unclear. The CDR3 length is 13 residues. CDR1 MNHNY and CDR2 SVGAGI come from the germline V gene (reference sequence). Trimming left V 5 bases short and J 7 bases short, with 9 bases between. The CDR3 DNA is TGTGCCAGCAGTGAGCCCGAGAATTCACCCCTCCACTTT. It codes for CASSEPENSPLHF.